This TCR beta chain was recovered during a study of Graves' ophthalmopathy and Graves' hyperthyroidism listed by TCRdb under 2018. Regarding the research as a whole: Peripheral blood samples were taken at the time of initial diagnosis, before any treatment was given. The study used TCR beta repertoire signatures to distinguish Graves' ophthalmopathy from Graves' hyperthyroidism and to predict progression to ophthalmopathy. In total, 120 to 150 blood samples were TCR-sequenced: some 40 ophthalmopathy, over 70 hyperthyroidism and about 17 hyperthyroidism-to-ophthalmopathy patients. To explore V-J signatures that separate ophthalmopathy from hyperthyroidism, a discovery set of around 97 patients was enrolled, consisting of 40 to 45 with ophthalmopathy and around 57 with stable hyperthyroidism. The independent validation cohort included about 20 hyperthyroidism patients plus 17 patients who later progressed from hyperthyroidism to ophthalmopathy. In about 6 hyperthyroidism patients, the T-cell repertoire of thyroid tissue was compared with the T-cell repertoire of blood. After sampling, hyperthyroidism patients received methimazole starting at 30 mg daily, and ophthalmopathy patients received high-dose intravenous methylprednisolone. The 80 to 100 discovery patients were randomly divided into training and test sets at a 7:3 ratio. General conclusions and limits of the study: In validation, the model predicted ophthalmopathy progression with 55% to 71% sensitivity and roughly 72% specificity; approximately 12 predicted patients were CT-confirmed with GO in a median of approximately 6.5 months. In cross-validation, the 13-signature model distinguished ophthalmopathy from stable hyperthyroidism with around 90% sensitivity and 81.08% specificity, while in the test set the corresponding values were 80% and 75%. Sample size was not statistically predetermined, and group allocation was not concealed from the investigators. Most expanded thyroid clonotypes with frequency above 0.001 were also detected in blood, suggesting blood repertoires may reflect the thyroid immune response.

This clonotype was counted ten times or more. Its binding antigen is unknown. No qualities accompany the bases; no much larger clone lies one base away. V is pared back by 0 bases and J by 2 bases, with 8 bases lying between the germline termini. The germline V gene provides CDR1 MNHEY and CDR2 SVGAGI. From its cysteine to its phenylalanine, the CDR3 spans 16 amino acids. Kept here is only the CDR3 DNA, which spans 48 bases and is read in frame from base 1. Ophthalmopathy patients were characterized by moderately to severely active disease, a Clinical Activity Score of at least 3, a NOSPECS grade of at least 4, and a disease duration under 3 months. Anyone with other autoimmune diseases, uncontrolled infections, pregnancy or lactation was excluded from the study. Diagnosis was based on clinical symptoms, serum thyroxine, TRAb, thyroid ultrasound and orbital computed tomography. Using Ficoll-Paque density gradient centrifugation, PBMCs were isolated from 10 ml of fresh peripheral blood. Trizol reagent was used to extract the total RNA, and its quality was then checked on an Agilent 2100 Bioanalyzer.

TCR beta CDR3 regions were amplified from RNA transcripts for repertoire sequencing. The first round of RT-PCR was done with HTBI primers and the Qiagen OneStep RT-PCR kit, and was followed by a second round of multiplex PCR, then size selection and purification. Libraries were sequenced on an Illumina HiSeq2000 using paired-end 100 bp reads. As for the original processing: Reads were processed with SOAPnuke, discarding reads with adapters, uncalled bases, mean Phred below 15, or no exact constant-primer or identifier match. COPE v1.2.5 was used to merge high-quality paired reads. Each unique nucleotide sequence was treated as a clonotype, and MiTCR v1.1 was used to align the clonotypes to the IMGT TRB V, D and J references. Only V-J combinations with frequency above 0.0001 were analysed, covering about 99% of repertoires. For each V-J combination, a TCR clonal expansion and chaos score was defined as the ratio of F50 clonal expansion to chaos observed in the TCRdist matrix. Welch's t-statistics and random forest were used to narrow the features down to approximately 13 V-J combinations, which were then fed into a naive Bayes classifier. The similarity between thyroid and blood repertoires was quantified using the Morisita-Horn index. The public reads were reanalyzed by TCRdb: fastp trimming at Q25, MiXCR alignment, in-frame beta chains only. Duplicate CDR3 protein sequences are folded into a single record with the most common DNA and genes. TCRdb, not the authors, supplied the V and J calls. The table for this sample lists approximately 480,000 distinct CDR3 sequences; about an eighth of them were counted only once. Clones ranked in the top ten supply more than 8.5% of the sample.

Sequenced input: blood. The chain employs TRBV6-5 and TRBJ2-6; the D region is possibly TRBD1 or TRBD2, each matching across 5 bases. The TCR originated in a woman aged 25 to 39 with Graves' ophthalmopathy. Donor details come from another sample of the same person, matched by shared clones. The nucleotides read TGTGCCAGCAGTTACTCCTGGGGGACTGGGGCCAACGTCCTGACTTTC. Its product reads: CASSYSWGTGANVLTF.